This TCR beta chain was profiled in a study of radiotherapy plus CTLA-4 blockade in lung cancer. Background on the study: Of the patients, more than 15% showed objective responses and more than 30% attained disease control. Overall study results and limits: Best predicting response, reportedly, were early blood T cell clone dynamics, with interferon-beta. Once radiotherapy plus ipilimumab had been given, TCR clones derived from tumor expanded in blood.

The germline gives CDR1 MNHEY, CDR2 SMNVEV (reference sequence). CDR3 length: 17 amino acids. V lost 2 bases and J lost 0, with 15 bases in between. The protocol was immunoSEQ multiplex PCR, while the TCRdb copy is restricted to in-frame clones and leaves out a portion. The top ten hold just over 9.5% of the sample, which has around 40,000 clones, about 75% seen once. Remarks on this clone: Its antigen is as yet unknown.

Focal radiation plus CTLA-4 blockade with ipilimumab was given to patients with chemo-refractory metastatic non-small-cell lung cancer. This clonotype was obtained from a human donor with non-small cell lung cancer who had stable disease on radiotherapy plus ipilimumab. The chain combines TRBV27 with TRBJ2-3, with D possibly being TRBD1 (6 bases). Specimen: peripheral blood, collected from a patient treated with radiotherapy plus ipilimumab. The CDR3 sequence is CASSLRVLDRSTDTQYF. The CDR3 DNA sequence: TGTGCCAGCAGTTTACGGGTATTGGACAGAAGCACAGATACGCAGTATTTT.